The 29 T cell receptor beta chains below were found in one sample sequenced in a study of CD8 T cells in Susac syndrome. After extraction with the RNeasy kit, roughly 0.5 to 1 ug of the RNA was reverse transcribed using random hexamers. TCRdb reanalysed the immunoSEQ multiplex PCR reads using MiXCR and keeps one entry per CDR3 protein. The table has about 210,000 distinct CDR3 sequences, around 95% seen once. Material for sequencing was CD4+ T cells from PBMCs. All receptors derive from a human donor with multiple sclerosis.

The chain recombines TRBV2 with TRBJ1-5; D call uncertain. The germline gives CDR1 SNHLY, CDR2 FYNNEI. V was clipped by 6 bases and J by 0 bases, with 18 bases between them. CDR3 length: 17 amino acids. The CDR3 region has the DNA TGTGCCAGCAGAGTCTTGGCGCTTGGGGATAGCAATCAGCCCCAGCATTTT. It encodes CASRVLALGDSNQPQHF.

V and J are TRBV6-1 and TRBJ2-1; TRBD1 aligns across 7 bases. The CDR3 extends over 13 amino acids. CDR1 and CDR2 from the germline V gene are MNHNS and SASEGT. V lost 6 bases to trimming and J lost 9 bases; unmatched junction nucleotides: 8. CDR3 bases: TGTGCCAGCAGCCTACGGACAGGAACTGAGCAGTTCTTC. Translation gives CASSLRTGTEQFF.

V and J are TRBV18 and TRBJ1-6; D ambiguous. CDR1 and CDR2 from the germline V gene are KGHSH and LQKENI. V lost 3 bases and J lost 7, with 13 bases in between. The CDR3 is 15 amino acids. CDR3 region: CASSPQTIGNSPLHF. For the CDR3, the DNA is TGTGCCAGCTCACCGCAAACTATCGGGAATTCACCCCTCCACTTT.

The V gene is TRBV6-5, the J gene TRBJ2-5; D is unresolved. The germline CDR1 and CDR2 sequences are MNHEY and SVGAGI. The V end lost 2 bases, the J end lost 0 bases, and 4 bases lay between the germline ends. The CDR3 totals 13 residues. This chain's CDR3 is CASSYGHQETQYF. CDR3 in DNA: TGTGCCAGCAGTTACGGACACCAAGAGACCCAGTACTTC.

This rearrangement joins TRBV19 to TRBJ1-2; the D is unclear. In germline, CDR1 is LNHDA, CDR2 SQIVND (reference sequence). Trimming removed 6 bases from V and 7 bases from J, with 18 bases in between. CDR3 length: 14 amino acids. In nucleotides, the CDR3 is TGTGCCAGTAGCGTCGATAACGGGGTTCGTGGCTACACCTTC. Translated, it gives CASSVDNGVRGYTF.

This clonotype came up once. The J gene is TRBJ2-1, the V gene TRBV13, with TRBD2 identical over 16 bases. The V segment lost 4 bases and the J segment 8 bases; nucleotides outside the gene matches: 11. This CDR3 spans 18 amino acids. The germline V gene has CDR1 PRHDT and CDR2 FYEKMQ (reference sequence). CDR3: CASSSMSGLAGGPDEQFF. CDR3 in DNA: TGTGCCAGCAGCTCCATGTCGGGACTAGCGGGGGGGCCGGATGAGCAGTTCTTC.

The chain has TRBV3-1 and TRBJ1-2; a possible D gene is TRBD1 (5 bases). This CDR3 is built from 14 residues. CDR1 is LGHDT, CDR2 YNNKEL, per germline (reference sequence). Trimming pared 1 base from V and 3 bases from J, leaving 9 bases between. As DNA, the CDR3 is TGTGCCAGCAGCCAAGGACAGTCGTACTATGGCTACACCTTC. It codes for CASSQGQSYYGYTF.

The V and J genes are TRBV5-1 and TRBJ2-5; tentatively, D is TRBD1 (5 bases). Deletions cut 4 bases from V and 1 base from J, with 11 bases between. This CDR3 is 14 amino acids long. Germline V gives CDR1 SGHRS, CDR2 YFSETQ. The CDR3, as DNA: TGCGCCAGCAGCAACGGACAAGGCCAAGAGACCCAGTACTTC. It is translated as CASSNGQGQETQYF.

This clonotype was counted a single time. This chain joins TRBV28 and TRBJ2-3, with D unclear. Germline-derived CDR1 and CDR2 are MDHEN and SYDVKM. The V gene lost 7 bases and the J gene lost 6 bases, with 11 bases spanning the gap. This CDR3 has 12 residues. CDR3 nucleotide sequence: TGTGCCAGCACAGGCCAAGGGGATACGCAGTATTTT. Translated, it gives CASTGQGDTQYF.

This chain connects TRBV27 to TRBJ1-4, with D unresolved. With 0 bases removed from V and 0 bases from J, the gap between germline ends came to 5 bases. CDR1 MNHEY and CDR2 SMNVEV come from the germline V gene (reference sequence). The CDR3 loop spans 15 amino acids. The CDR3 bases are TGTGCCAGCAGTTTATCGTGGGCAACTAATGAAAAACTGTTTTTT. It encodes CASSLSWATNEKLFF. Complete variable domain (other parts from reference TRBV27 and TRBJ1-4): EAQVTQNPRYLITVTGKKLTVTCSQNMNHEYMSWYRQDPGLGLRQIYYSMNVEVTDKGDVPEGYKVSRKEKRNFPLILESPSPNQTSLYFCASSLSWATNEKLFFGSGTQLSVL.

This rearrangement joins TRBV2 to TRBJ2-3, with D perhaps TRBD1 or TRBD2 (5 bases each). Trimming stripped 4 bases from V and 14 bases from J, with 13 bases between. In germline, CDR1 is SNHLY, CDR2 FYNNEI. The CDR3 has 11 amino acids. CDR3 sequence (DNA): TGTGCCAGCAGTGTAACCTGGGACGGGTATTTT. Protein product: CASSVTWDGYF.

A few counts support this clonotype. CDR3 protein: CASSQVRREQYF. The CDR3 DNA is TGTGCCAGCAGCCAAGTCCGTAGAGAGCAGTACTTC. The rearrangement links TRBV3-1 to TRBJ2-7; no definite D call. This CDR3 region has 12 residues. V lost 1 base and J lost 7, with 8 bases in between. Germline CDR1 LGHDT, CDR2 YNNKEL (reference sequence).

This clonotype showed up just once. This chain links TRBV30 with TRBJ2-2; D ambiguous. V dropped 3 bases and J dropped 4 bases, with 9 bases sitting between them. This CDR3 spans 13 amino acids. Germline CDR1 and CDR2: GTSNPN and SVGIG (reference sequence). The CDR3: CAWSGSRTGELFF. The DNA for the CDR3 is TGTGCCTGGAGCGGCAGTCGCACCGGGGAGCTGTTTTTT.

The count of this clonotype is one. The chain employs TRBV5-4 and TRBJ1-2; D ambiguous. This CDR3 spans 14 amino acids. Germline V gene data show CDR1 as SGHNT and CDR2 as YYREEE (reference sequence). V gave up 3 bases and J gave up 10 bases, with 19 bases separating them. Here the CDR3 reads CASSSQGRGWDYTF. The CDR3 DNA reads TGTGCCAGCAGCTCCCAAGGGCGAGGATGGGACTACACCTTC.

This sequence joins TRBV18 and TRBJ2-7; 10 bases are shared with TRBD2. This CDR3 has 16 residues. Germline assignment: CDR1 KGHSH and CDR2 LQKENI. J was trimmed by 6 bases and V by 6 bases; bases with no gene match: 14. The CDR3 DNA sequence: TGTGCCAGCTCCTCCGTTGGGACTAGCGCTTCCCTCGAGCAGTACTTC. Its translation is CASSSVGTSASLEQYF.

The chain joins TRBV7-9 to TRBJ2-1; TRBD2 might be the D (5 bases). Deletions cut 11 bases from V and 2 bases from J, with 16 bases between. The CDR3 covers 14 residues. Germline assignment: CDR1 SEHNR and CDR2 FQNEAQ (reference sequence). In nucleotides, the CDR3 is TGTGCCTACCGTGATTTCGGGACCTACAATGAGCAGTTCTTC. Translating it yields CAYRDFGTYNEQFF. Complete variable domain (other parts from reference TRBV7-9 and TRBJ2-1): DTGVSQNPRHKITKRGQNVTFRCDPISEHNRLYWYRQTLGQGPEFLTYFQNEAQLEKSRLLSDRFSAERPKGSFSTLEIQRTEQGDSAMYLCAYRDFGTYNEQFFGPGTRLTVL.

The chain employs TRBV7-3 and TRBJ2-1; tentative D call: TRBD2 (5 bases). The V gene's germline CDR1 is SGHTA and CDR2 FQGTGA. The CDR3 extends over 13 amino acids. Trimming shortened V by 5 bases and J by 9 bases, and 14 bases separated the two germline ends. The CDR3 DNA sequence: TGTGCCAGCAGCGTCACTAGGCTGAGTGAGCAGTTCTTC. This codes for CASSVTRLSEQFF.

This clonotype was recorded once. The genes are TRBV29-1 and TRBJ1-2, with D unclear. This CDR3 contains 13 residues. V was trimmed by 3 bases and J by 8 bases, leaving 16 bases between them. Germline CDR1 SQVTM, CDR2 ANQGSEA. DNA for the CDR3: TGCAGCGTTGATGTGGCAGGCGGACGGGGCTACACCTTC. It is translated as CSVDVAGGRGYTF. Combining the CDR3 with reference TRBV29-1 and TRBJ1-2 gives the whole variable domain SAVISQKPSRDICQRGTSLTIQCQVDSQVTMMFWYRQQPGQSLTLIATANQGSEATYESGFVIDKFPISRPNLTFSTLTVSNMSPEDSSIYLCSVDVAGGRGYTFGSGTRLTVV.

The CDR3 DNA reads TGTGCCAGCAGCTCCACAGGGGACAATTCACCCCTCCACTTT. This sequence encodes CASSSTGDNSPLHF. The J gene is TRBJ1-6, the V gene TRBV12-3 or TRBV12-4, with 7 bases lining up with TRBD1. This CDR3 contains 14 residues. The J segment lost 7 bases and the V segment lost 6 bases, leaving 6 bases of the junction unmatched.

The genes are TRBV7-2 and TRBJ2-1; D possibly corresponds to TRBD2 (6 bases). Per germline, CDR1 SGHTA and CDR2 FQGNSA. Trimming cost V 3 bases and J 10 bases, with 10 bases left between them. This CDR3 comprises 12 residues. The CDR3 DNA reads as TGTGCCAGCAGCTTTGGGCTAGCGGAGCAGTTCTTC. This translates into CASSFGLAEQFF.

Here the CDR3 DNA reads TGTGCCAGCAGGGGACAGACGGATAATTCACCCCTCCACTTT. Its translation is CASRGQTDNSPLHF. The V gene is TRBV25-1, the J gene TRBJ1-6, with 7 bases aligning to TRBD1. The CDR3 is 14 residues long. Looked up from germline, CDR1 is MGHDK and CDR2 is SYGVNS. Trimming at V came to 6 bases and at J to 5 bases, leaving 4 bases not matched to a gene.

The V call is TRBV5-4, the J call TRBJ2-3; 8 nucleotides match TRBD2. The V segment lost 0 bases and the J segment 5 bases; nucleotides outside the gene matches: 14. Germline values: CDR1 SGHNT, CDR2 YYREEE (reference sequence). The CDR3 consists of 18 residues. In DNA, the CDR3 is TGTGCCAGCAGCTTGGAGGTTAGGCGAGCGGGAGTGGGAGATACGCAGTATTTT. It is translated as CASSLEVRRAGVGDTQYF.

The chain combines TRBV18 with TRBJ2-7; D gene unclear. The CDR3 consists of 13 residues. Germline CDR1 is KGHSH and CDR2 is LQKENI. Trimming left V 3 bases short and J 4 bases short, with 10 bases between. The CDR3 protein is CASSPSQLYEQYF. DNA of the CDR3: TGTGCCAGCTCACCGTCACAGTTGTACGAGCAGTACTTC. Full variable domain (rest looked up from reference TRBV18 and TRBJ2-7): NAGVMQNPRHLVRRRGQEARLRCSPMKGHSHVYWYRQLPEEGLKFMVYLQKENIIDESGMPKERFSAEFPKEGPSILRIQQVVRGDSAAYFCASSPSQLYEQYFGPGTRLTVT.

This rearrangement joins TRBV28 to TRBJ1-4; D remains ambiguous. The germline V gene has CDR1 MDHEN and CDR2 SYDVKM. Trimming took off 7 bases at V and 6 bases at J, with 6 bases between the two ends. The length of the CDR3 is 11 residues. The CDR3 protein is CASTSDEKLFF. The CDR3 DNA reads TGTGCCAGCACATCCGATGAAAAACTGTTTTTT.

Here the CDR3 reads CASSFLAGEWETQYF. Here the CDR3 DNA reads TGTGCCAGCAGCTTTCTAGCGGGAGAGTGGGAGACCCAGTACTTC. The chain recombines TRBV11-2 with TRBJ2-5; 10 bases agree with TRBD2. The length of the CDR3 is 15 residues. Germline-derived CDR1 and CDR2 are SGHAT and FQNNGV. V shed 3 bases, J shed 5 bases, and the junction held 6 bases outside the gene matches.

The chain has TRBV29-1 and TRBJ1-1, with D uncertain. V dropped 3 bases and J dropped 1 base, with 15 bases sitting between them. The CDR3 contains 15 residues. CDR1 and CDR2 from the germline V gene are SQVTM and ANQGSEA. The CDR3 loop is CSVDRAAVGNTEAFF. CDR3 in DNA: TGCAGCGTTGACCGGGCCGCTGTGGGGAACACTGAAGCTTTCTTT.

This sequence joins TRBV5-1 and TRBJ2-5, with 8 positions matching TRBD1. Germline V gene lookup returns CDR1 SGHRS and CDR2 YFSETQ. Unmatched junction bases numbered 7, after V lost 0 bases and J lost 6 bases. This CDR3 has 15 residues. The CDR3 loop reads CASSLDDRGIKTQYF. The DNA of the CDR3 is TGCGCCAGCAGCTTGGATGACAGGGGAATAAAGACCCAGTACTTC.

The rearrangement joins TRBV29-1 to TRBJ2-7, with 13 bases identical to TRBD2. The CDR3 extends over 15 amino acids. Germline values: CDR1 SQVTM, CDR2 ANQGSEA. V lost 0 bases and J lost 4; bases outside the gene matches: 3. Here the CDR3 reads CSVEEPLAGGYEQYF. The CDR3 DNA follows: TGCAGCGTTGAAGAACCACTAGCGGGAGGGTACGAGCAGTACTTC.

V usage is TRBV20-1 and J usage is TRBJ2-1, with 13 positions matching TRBD2. Trimming cost V 5 bases and J 8 bases; bases outside gene matches: 6. Germline-derived CDR1 and CDR2 are DFQATT and SNEGSKA (reference sequence). The CDR3 is 14 amino acids. The CDR3 reads CSAGRTSGSDEQFF. In DNA, the CDR3 is TGCAGTGCTGGAAGGACTAGCGGGAGCGATGAGCAGTTCTTC.